This T cell receptor beta chain was retrieved from a study of blood T cell repertoires in COVID-19. As for the study in general: Acute-phase and convalescent COVID-19 samples originated in the United States, Italy and Spain. T cells, B-cell-depleted T cells, or PBMCs supplied cDNA or gDNA.

In the source study's methods: Amplification from reference gene primers served as the basis for estimated nucleated cell counts. Assay: immunoSEQ multiplex PCR; the TCRdb copy retains only in-frame clones and omits some. V, J and clone size reflect that table, while D and trimming were determined from the DNA. Of more than 95,000 clones listed, approximately 82% are singletons. The receptor was isolated from a man aged 65 to 85 with active or convalescent COVID-19. Sequences were obtained from peripheral blood.

In DNA form, the CDR3 reads TGCGCCAGCAGCTTCGGTCAGGCACAAGTCTATGGCTACACCTTC. Residues: CASSFGQAQVYGYTF. The rearrangement links TRBV5-1 to TRBJ1-2, with D unclear. CDR1 is SGHRS, CDR2 YFSETQ, per germline. Between the trimmed V and J ends, which lost 2 bases and 4 bases, there was a span of 15 bases. This CDR3 has 15 residues.